This T cell receptor beta chain is from a study of T-cell memory formation after mild COVID-19. Study overall: TCR clustering was largely donor specific.

Employing constant-segment primers, 5'RACE generated TCR alpha and TCR beta cDNA libraries bearing sample barcodes and UMIs. One entry per CDR3 protein results from TCRdb running MiXCR on the 5' RACE reads. The data show 100,000 or so distinct CDR3 sequences, over 8.5% seen once. This clonotype was seen only a few times. Its specificity is unknown. The germline V gene encodes CDR1 MDHEN and CDR2 SYDVKM. The CDR3 extends over 18 amino acids. V shed 4 bases, J shed 3 bases, and the junction held 11 bases outside the gene matches. Broader study findings: Several responding clones turned up in pre-infection memory, indicating that cross-reactive memory may have taken part. The SARS-CoV-2 specificity of second-wave clones reaching peak at day 37 remained unverified.

V gene TRBV28 combines with J gene TRBJ2-3; 12 bases agree with TRBD2. This TCR was sampled from a man aged 18 to 29 who had mild COVID-19 (a few samples of this study predate the infection). Cell type and time point are not known. The sequenced material came from PBMCs or a T cell subset sorted from them (not recorded which). As DNA, the CDR3 is TGTGCCAGCAGTTCTCCACCGTGGACTAGCGGGGCGACAGATACGCAGTATTTT. Its protein is CASSSPPWTSGATDTQYF.